This TCR beta chain appears in the sequencing data of a study of PD-L1 blockade in urothelial cancer. The CDR3 has 13 amino acids. The V gene's germline CDR1 is SGHNT and CDR2 YYREEE (reference sequence). Findings of the study overall: Prediction of better survival came from below-median pretreatment blood TCR clonality.

Turning to this clone: Antigen specificity is unknown. A junction end diverges from the germline sequence, so it may reflect a read error.

The method was immunoSEQ multiplex PCR; TCRdb's version includes in-frame clones alone and lacks a portion of them. The sample has about 41,000 clones, 70% to 85% seen once; the top ten hold roughly 18%. The J gene is TRBJ1-2, the V gene TRBV5-4, with D possibly being TRBD1 (6 bases). The specimen comprised PBMCs, sampled around atezolizumab (anti-PD-L1) treatment. This TCR was sampled from a man aged 60 to 69 with urothelial cancer. For the CDR3, the DNA is TGTGCCAGCAGCTTGTCGGGACAAAGGCCTCCGGGATTC. Amino acids: CASSLSGQRPPGF.